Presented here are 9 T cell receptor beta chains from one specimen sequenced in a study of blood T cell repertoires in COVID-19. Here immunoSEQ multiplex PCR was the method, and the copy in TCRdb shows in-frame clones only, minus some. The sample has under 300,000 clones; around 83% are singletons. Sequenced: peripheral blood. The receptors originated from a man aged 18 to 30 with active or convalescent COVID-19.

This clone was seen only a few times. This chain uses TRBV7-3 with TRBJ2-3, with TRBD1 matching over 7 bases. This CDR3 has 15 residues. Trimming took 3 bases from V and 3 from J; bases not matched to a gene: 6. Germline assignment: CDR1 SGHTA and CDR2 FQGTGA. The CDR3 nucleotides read TGTGCCAGCAGCTTTGGCCAGGGGGAAACAGATACGCAGTATTTT. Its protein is CASSFGQGETDTQYF.

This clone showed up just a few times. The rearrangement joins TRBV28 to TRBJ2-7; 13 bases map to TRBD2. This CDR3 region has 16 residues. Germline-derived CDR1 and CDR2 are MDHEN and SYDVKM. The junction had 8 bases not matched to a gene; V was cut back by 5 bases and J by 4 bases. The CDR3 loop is CASSPGTSGAYYEQYF. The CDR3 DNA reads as TGTGCCAGCAGTCCCGGGACTAGCGGGGCTTATTACGAGCAGTACTTC. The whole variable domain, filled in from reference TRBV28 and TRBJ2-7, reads DVKVTQSSRYLVKRTGEKVFLECVQDMDHENMFWYRQDPGLGLRLIYFSYDVKMKEKGDIPEGYSVSREKKERFSLILESASTNQTSMYLCASSPGTSGAYYEQYFGPGTRLTVT.

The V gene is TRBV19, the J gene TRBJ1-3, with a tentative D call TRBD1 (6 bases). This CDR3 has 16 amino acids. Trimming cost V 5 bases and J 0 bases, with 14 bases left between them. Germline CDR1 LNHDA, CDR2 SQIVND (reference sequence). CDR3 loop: CASSLQGTRSGNTIYF. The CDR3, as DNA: TGTGCCAGTAGTTTACAGGGAACCCGCTCTGGAAACACCATATATTTT.

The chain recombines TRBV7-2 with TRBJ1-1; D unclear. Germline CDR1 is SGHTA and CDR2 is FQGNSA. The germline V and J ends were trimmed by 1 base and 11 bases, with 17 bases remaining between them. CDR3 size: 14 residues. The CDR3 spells CASSLGSRGLVAFF. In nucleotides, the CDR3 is TGTGCCAGCAGCTTAGGTTCACGGGGTTTGGTGGCTTTCTTT.

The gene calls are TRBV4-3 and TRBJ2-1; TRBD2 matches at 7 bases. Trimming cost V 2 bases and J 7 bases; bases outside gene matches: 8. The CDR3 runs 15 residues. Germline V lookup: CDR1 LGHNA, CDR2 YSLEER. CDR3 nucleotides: TGCGCCAGCAGCCAAATTGCGGGAGAGGGTAATGAGCAGTTCTTC. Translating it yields CASSQIAGEGNEQFF.

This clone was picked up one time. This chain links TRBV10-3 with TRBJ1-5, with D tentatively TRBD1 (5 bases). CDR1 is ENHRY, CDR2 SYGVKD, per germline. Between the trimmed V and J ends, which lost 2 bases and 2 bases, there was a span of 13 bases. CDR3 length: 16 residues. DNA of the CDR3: TGTGCCATCAGTGAGCGGGGGGGGAGTGGCAATCAGCCCCAGCATTTT. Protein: CAISERGGSGNQPQHF.

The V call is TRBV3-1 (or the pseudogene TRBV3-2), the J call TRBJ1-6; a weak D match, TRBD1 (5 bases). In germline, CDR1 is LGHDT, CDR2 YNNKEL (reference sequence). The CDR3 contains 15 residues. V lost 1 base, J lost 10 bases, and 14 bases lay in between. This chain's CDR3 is CASSQGGGGRSPLHF. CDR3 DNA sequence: TGTGCCAGCAGCCAAGGGGGCGGGGGAAGGTCACCCCTCCACTTT.

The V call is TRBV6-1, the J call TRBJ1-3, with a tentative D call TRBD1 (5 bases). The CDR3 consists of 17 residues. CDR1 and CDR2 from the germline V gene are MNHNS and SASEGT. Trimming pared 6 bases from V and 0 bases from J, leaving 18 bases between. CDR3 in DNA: TGTGCCAGCAGGGAAAACTACGACAGACTCTCTGGAAACACCATATATTTT. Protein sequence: CASRENYDRLSGNTIYF.

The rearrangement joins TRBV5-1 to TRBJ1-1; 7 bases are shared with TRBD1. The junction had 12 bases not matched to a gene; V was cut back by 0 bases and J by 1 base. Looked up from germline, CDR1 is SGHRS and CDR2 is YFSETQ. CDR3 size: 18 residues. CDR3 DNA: TGCGCCAGCAGCTTGGAGGGGGCCGCTGGGATCCCGAACACTGAAGCTTTCTTT. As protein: CASSLEGAAGIPNTEAFF.